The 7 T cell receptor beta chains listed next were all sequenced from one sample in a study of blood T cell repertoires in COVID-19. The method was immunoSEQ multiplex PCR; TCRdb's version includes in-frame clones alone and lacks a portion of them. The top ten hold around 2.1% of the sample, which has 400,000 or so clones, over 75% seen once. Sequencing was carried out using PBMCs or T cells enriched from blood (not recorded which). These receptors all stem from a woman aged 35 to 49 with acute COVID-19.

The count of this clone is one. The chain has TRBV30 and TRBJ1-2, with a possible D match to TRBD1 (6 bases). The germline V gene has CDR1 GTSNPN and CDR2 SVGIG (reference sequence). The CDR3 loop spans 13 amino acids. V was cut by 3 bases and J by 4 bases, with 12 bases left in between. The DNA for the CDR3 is TGTGCCTGGAGCGCAGGGGCTAGCTATGGCTACACCTTC. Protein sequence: CAWSAGASYGYTF. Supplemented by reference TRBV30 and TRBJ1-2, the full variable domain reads SQTIHQWPATLVQPVGSPLSLECTVEGTSNPNLYWYRQAAGRGLQLLFYSVGIGQISSEVPQNLSASRPQDRQFILSSKKLLLSDSGFYLCAWSAGASYGYTFGSGTRLTVV.

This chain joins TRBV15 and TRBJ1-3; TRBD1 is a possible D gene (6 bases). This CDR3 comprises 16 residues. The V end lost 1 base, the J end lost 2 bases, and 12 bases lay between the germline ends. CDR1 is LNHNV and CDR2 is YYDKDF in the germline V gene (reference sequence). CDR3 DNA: TGTGCCACCAGCAGAGGAGTGGGGGCGACTGGAAACACCATATATTTT. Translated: CATSRGVGATGNTIYF.

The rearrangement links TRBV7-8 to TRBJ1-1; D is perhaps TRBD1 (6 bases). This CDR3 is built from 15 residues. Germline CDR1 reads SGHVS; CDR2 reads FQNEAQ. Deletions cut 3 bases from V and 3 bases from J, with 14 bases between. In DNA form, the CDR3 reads TGTGCCAGCAGCTTGGATGCGGGGGCACACACTGAAGCTTTCTTT. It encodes CASSLDAGAHTEAFF.

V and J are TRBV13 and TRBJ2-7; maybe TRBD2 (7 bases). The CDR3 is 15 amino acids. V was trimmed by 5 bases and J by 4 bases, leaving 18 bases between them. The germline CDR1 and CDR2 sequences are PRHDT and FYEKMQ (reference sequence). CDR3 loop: CASSHYSRGGYEQYF. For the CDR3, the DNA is TGTGCCAGCAGCCACTACTCCAGGGGAGGGTACGAGCAGTACTTC.

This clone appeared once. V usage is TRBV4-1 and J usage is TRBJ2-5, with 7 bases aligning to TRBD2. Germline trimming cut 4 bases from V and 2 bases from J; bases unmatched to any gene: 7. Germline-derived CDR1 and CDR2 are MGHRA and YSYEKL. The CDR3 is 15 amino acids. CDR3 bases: TGCGCCAGCAGCCTGGTGGGAGGGCAGCAAGAGACCCAGTACTTC. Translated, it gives CASSLVGGQQETQYF.

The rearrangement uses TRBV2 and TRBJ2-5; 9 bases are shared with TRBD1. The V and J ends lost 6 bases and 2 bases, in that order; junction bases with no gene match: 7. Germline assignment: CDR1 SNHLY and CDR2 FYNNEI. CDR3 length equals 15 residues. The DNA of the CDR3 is TGTGCCAGCAGGCGGGACAGGGCTGGGCAAGAGACCCAGTACTTC. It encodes CASRRDRAGQETQYF.

For the CDR3, the DNA is TGCGCCAGCAGCCAGACCCCAGGAGGAAAACTGTTTTTT. It codes for CASSQTPGGKLFF. The chain combines TRBV4-1 with TRBJ1-4, with D uncertain. The CDR3 runs 13 residues. Germline CDR1 and CDR2: MGHRA and YSYEKL. V was pared by 3 bases and J by 10 bases, with 12 bases between.